The text below deals with one T cell receptor (beta chain). Its antigen remains unknown. The data stem from a study of OX40 agonist ivuxolimab in advanced cancers. General observations from the study: Part of the nonresponder group also had normalized T-cell clonal expansion that was low.

Exclusion applied to patients with autoimmune disease history or systemic immunosuppression. The CDR3 runs to 14 residues. Per germline, CDR1 SGHRS and CDR2 YFSETQ. Some clones are missing from TCRdb's copy, which holds only in-frame ones; the method was immunoSEQ multiplex PCR. The sample gives under 25,000 clones, 84% of which show up once; roughly 15% is in the top ten. The sequencing used CD4+ or CD8+ T cells sorted from blood, collected in a trial of the OX40 agonist ivuxolimab. The clonotype was recovered from an adult with an advanced solid tumor such as melanoma, head and neck, liver or kidney cancer. This chain links TRBV5-1 with TRBJ2-5, with D perhaps being TRBD1 or TRBD2 (5 bases each). Matching the DNA end better, TRBJ2-7 makes the J call doubtful. The CDR3 coding sequence is TGCGCCAGCAGCTTGGGCCCAGGGAGCGACGAGCAGTACTTC. Translating it yields CASSLGPGSDEQYF.